These 26 T cell receptor beta chains came from one sample sequenced in a study of breast tumors, draining lymph nodes, adjacent tissues. Breast cancer patients provided tissue from their axillary draining lymph nodes. TCRdb re-called the multiplex PCR reads with MiXCR, one entry per CDR3 protein. Of about 230,000 distinct CDR3 sequences detected, about a third appear once; the ten largest clones hold roughly 1.5%. Sequencing was performed on axillary lymph node tissue. The receptors come from a female donor with breast cancer. Some clones in this sample may be carry-over from other donors' samples.

This clonotype came up many times. V is TRBV7-8 and J is TRBJ2-7; tentatively, D is TRBD1 (6 bases). Trimming removed 5 bases from V and 0 bases from J, with 17 bases in between. There are 16 residues in the CDR3. Looked up from germline, CDR1 is SGHVS and CDR2 is FQNEAQ. CDR3 coding DNA: TGTGCCAGCAGCCCAGGGGCAGGGGTCCTCTCCTACGAGCAGTACTTC. Amino acids: CASSPGAGVLSYEQYF. Looking up the rest from reference TRBV7-8 and TRBJ2-7 gives the full variable domain: GAGVSQSPRYKVAKRGQDVALRCDPISGHVSLFWYQQALGQGPEFLTYFQNEAQLDKSGLPSDRFFAERPEGSVSTLKIQRTQQEDSAVYLCASSPGAGVLSYEQYFGPGTRLTVT.

As to this clonotype: A read error may be the cause here, since a much bigger clone is one base away. The rearrangement joins TRBV3-1 to TRBJ2-7; TRBD1 aligns across 8 bases. The CDR3 has 14 residues. Germline-derived CDR1 and CDR2 are LGHDT and YNNKEL (reference sequence). The CDR3, as DNA: TGTGCCAACAGCCACCTAGGGACAGGTTACGAGCAGTACTTC. This gives the protein CANSHLGTGYEQYF.

Ten or more counts support this clonotype. The chain carries TRBV9 and TRBJ2-2, with 11 bases fitting TRBD2. This CDR3 is 16 amino acids long. Germline lookup yields CDR1 SGDLS and CDR2 YYNGEE. V gave up 3 bases and J gave up 4 bases; unmatched junction bases: 5. The CDR3 DNA follows: TGTGCCAGCAGCGCGACTAGCGGGACCTCCACCGGGGAGCTGTTTTTT. This gives the protein CASSATSGTSTGELFF.

CDR3 coding DNA: TGTGCCAGCAGCTTCGACAGGGGTTATAATGAGCAGTTCTTC. This translates into CASSFDRGYNEQFF. V usage is TRBV5-4 and J usage is TRBJ2-1; the match to TRBD1 covers 8 bases. Per the germline V gene, CDR1 is SGHNT and CDR2 is YYREEE (reference sequence). Losses at the gene ends were 2 bases for V and 7 bases for J; bases not matched to a gene: 5. The CDR3 contains 14 residues. The whole variable domain, remainder taken from reference TRBV5-4 and TRBJ2-1, is ETGVTQSPTHLIKTRGQQVTLRCSSQSGHNTVSWYQQALGQGPQFIFQYYREEENGRGNFPPRFSGLQFPNYSSELNVNALELDDSALYLCASSFDRGYNEQFFGPGTRLTVL.

Many counts were recorded for this clonotype. The rearrangement uses TRBV6-6 and TRBJ2-7; TRBD2 agrees at 8 bases. Unmatched junction bases numbered 7, after V lost 6 bases and J lost 0 bases. The CDR3 is made up of 15 amino acids. Germline V gives CDR1 MNHNY, CDR2 SVGAGI (reference sequence). The CDR3 is CASSPIAGNSYEQYF. The CDR3 DNA follows: TGTGCCAGCAGCCCCATAGCGGGAAACTCCTACGAGCAGTACTTC.

The gene calls are TRBV10-3 and TRBJ1-4; D gene uncertain. Germline V gives CDR1 ENHRY, CDR2 SYGVKD. The CDR3 consists of 12 residues. The germline V and J ends were trimmed by 3 bases and 6 bases, with 5 bases remaining between them. The CDR3, as DNA: TGTGCCATCAGTGAAGGGTATGAAAAACTGTTTTTT. Translating it yields CAISEGYEKLFF.

On this clonotype itself: The junction departs from germline at one end; a sequencing error may be responsible. This chain joins TRBV24-1 and TRBJ2-3, with a weak D call TRBD2 (5 bases). Germline V gene data show CDR1 as KGHDR and CDR2 as SFDVKD. The CDR3 contains 17 residues. The CDR3 DNA sequence: TGTGCCGCCAGTGAAGAACAGAAAGTGGGAGGCACAGATACGCAGTATTTT. Translating gives CAASEEQKVGGTDTQYF.

The sample holds many counts of this clonotype. The CDR3 DNA sequence: TGCAGCGTTGATCCGGGACAGGGAAACGAGCAGTACTTC. Translated: CSVDPGQGNEQYF. The chain has TRBV29-1 and TRBJ2-7, with 9 bases matching TRBD1. The CDR3 totals 13 residues. The V and J ends lost 3 bases and 5 bases, in that order; junction bases with no gene match: 5. Germline V gives CDR1 SQVTM, CDR2 ANQGSEA.

The chain links TRBV20-1 to TRBJ2-5; TRBD1 matches 7 bases. The trim removed 1 base at V and 4 bases at J, leaving 6 bases unmatched. From germline, CDR1 is DFQATT and CDR2 SNEGSKA (reference sequence). The CDR3 length is 14 residues. The CDR3 DNA is TGCAGTGCTAGAGGCACCCGGGACAGAGAGACCCAGTACTTC. This codes for CSARGTRDRETQYF.

This clonotype was detected only a few times. A read error may explain this, as a much larger clone is one base away. The J gene is TRBJ2-1, the V gene TRBV20-1; 9 nucleotides line up with TRBD1. With 3 bases clipped from V and 11 bases from J, the junction kept 14 bases outside the gene matches. CDR1 DFQATT and CDR2 SNEGSKA come from the germline V gene (reference sequence). The CDR3 consists of 15 residues. In nucleotides, the CDR3 is TGCAGTGCTAGGCCCCGGGACAGGGAAACCGGAAAGCAGTTCTTC. Amino acids: CSARPRDRETGKQFF.

This clonotype showed up many times. The chain carries TRBV7-9 and TRBJ2-3, with D unclear. V lost 0 bases to trimming and J lost 5 bases, with 12 bases between them. Germline CDR1 SEHNR, CDR2 FQNEAQ (reference sequence). The CDR3 extends over 15 amino acids. CDR3 DNA sequence: TGTGCCAGCAGCTTAGCGGCTCTAAAGGGAGATACGCAGTATTTT. This sequence encodes CASSLAALKGDTQYF.

A word on this clonotype: The final CDR3 position lacks the conserved phenylalanine or tryptophan, pointing to a likely read error. It is unclear where the CDR3 begins or ends on the DNA, so no DNA is shown, and the CDR3 is as TCRdb lists it. This sequence joins TRBV2 and TRBJ2-7; the table calls TRBD2, which could not be checked here. CDR1 and CDR2 from the germline V gene are SNHLY and FYNNEI. The CDR3 totals 14 residues, both ends included. CDR3 residues: CASLLAGGYEPLKG.

This clonotype came up many times. V gene TRBV6-4 combines with J gene TRBJ2-1; TRBD2 matches at 10 bases. Germline V CDR1 and CDR2: MRHNA, SNTAGT. The CDR3 is 16 residues long. The ends lost 10 bases at V and 4 bases at J; junction bases unmatched: 13. DNA for the CDR3: TGTGCCATCTGGGGGCTAGCGGGAGACTTTTACAATGAGCAGTTCTTC. This translates into CAIWGLAGDFYNEQFF.

This clonotype was seen repeatedly, ten times or more. The V call is TRBV27, the J call TRBJ2-7; D might be TRBD1 or TRBD2, each matching 5 bases. Trimming shortened V by 9 bases and J by 1 base, and 16 bases separated the two germline ends. Per germline, CDR1 MNHEY and CDR2 SMNVEV (reference sequence). This CDR3 is built from 14 residues. CDR3: CASHRDASSYEQYF. CDR3 bases: TGTGCCAGTCACCGGGACGCTTCTTCCTACGAGCAGTACTTC.

A note on this clonotype: A much bigger clone sits one base away, suggesting this may be a read error. This chain uses TRBV7-3 with TRBJ2-7, with 8 bases aligning to TRBD1. CDR1 SGHTA and CDR2 FQGTGA come from the germline V gene. This CDR3 spans 15 amino acids. CDR3 residues: CASAMAGGSSYEQHF. CDR3 bases: TGTGCCAGCGCAATGGCAGGGGGCAGCTCCTACGAGCAGCACTTC.

The chain links TRBV24-1 to TRBJ2-2; 7 nucleotides match TRBD1. Unmatched junction bases numbered 16, after V lost 4 bases and J lost 3 bases. This CDR3 is 19 amino acids long. Germline-derived CDR1 and CDR2 are KGHDR and SFDVKD. CDR3 sequence reads: CATSDATDRVRFDTGELFF. The CDR3 DNA is TGTGCCACCAGTGACGCAACCGACAGGGTAAGGTTCGACACCGGGGAGCTGTTTTTT.

As regards this clonotype: This may be a read error: a much more frequent sequence differs by one nucleotide. This chain links TRBV6-5 with TRBJ2-2; TRBD2 agrees at 7 bases. Germline assignment: CDR1 MNHEY and CDR2 SVGAGI. CDR3 length equals 16 residues. With V trimmed by 5 bases and J by 6 bases, 12 bases remained unmatched. Here the CDR3 DNA reads TGTGCCAGCAGTCACGAGGGGAGCGGGACCGCCGGGGAGCTGTTTTTT. This encodes CASSHEGSGTAGELFF.

This chain links TRBV2 with TRBJ1-1; maybe TRBD1 (5 bases). With 3 bases removed from V and 8 bases from J, the gap between germline ends came to 10 bases. Per the germline V gene, CDR1 is SNHLY and CDR2 is FYNNEI. CDR3 length equals 12 residues. The CDR3 region is CASSERAGEAFF. The CDR3 DNA sequence: TGTGCCAGCAGTGAGAGGGCAGGGGAAGCTTTCTTT.

At least ten counts were recorded for this clonotype. At one boundary the junction diverges from the germline segment, which might be a read error. The V call is TRBV10-3, the J call TRBJ2-7; possibly TRBD2 for D (7 bases). The CDR3 runs 15 residues. Germline lookup yields CDR1 ENHRY and CDR2 SYGVKD. CDR3 region: CATQPAGDRGGEQHF. CDR3 bases: TGTGCCACACAACCGGCGGGAGACCGCGGGGGCGAGCAGCACTTC.

There are many counts of this clonotype. The chain carries TRBV3-1 and TRBJ2-5; D is unresolved. This CDR3 has 13 residues. Trimming took 0 bases from V and 7 from J, leaving 9 bases between them. Germline loops: CDR1 LGHDT, CDR2 YNNKEL (reference sequence). The CDR3 nucleotides are TGTGCCAGCAGCCAAGAAAACGAACTGACCCAGTACTTC. As protein: CASSQENELTQYF.

This clonotype has only one observation. The CDR3 reads CSAAVTSGRKTQYF. The CDR3 coding sequence is TGCAGTGCCGCAGTGACTAGCGGGAGAAAGACCCAGTACTTC. The rearrangement links TRBV20-1 to TRBJ2-5; TRBD2 matches at 12 bases. The CDR3 runs 14 residues. Looked up from germline, CDR1 is DFQATT and CDR2 is SNEGSKA (reference sequence). The V segment lost 6 bases and the J segment 6 bases; nucleotides outside the gene matches: 8.

This clonotype showed up just a few times. This may be a read error: a much more frequent sequence differs by one nucleotide. The chain joins TRBV7-9 to TRBJ2-2, with TRBD2 as a possible D gene (6 bases). Looked up from germline, CDR1 is SEHNR and CDR2 is FQNEAQ (reference sequence). CDR3 size: 14 residues. The CDR3 sequence is CAGSFTGVTGELFF. DNA of the CDR3: TGTGCCGGCAGCTTTACGGGAGTCACCGGGGAGCTGTTTTTT.

In the case of this clonotype: A much larger clone lies a single base off, so this may be a read error. This chain uses TRBV27 with TRBJ2-3; the match to TRBD1 covers 8 bases. The CDR3 is made up of 15 amino acids. Germline V gene data show CDR1 as MNHEY and CDR2 as SMNVEV (reference sequence). This CDR3 is CAGSLGQGATDTQYF. CDR3 nucleotides: TGTGCCGGCAGTTTAGGACAGGGCGCCACAGATACGCAGTATTTT.

This clonotype was counted many times. This rearrangement joins TRBV7-3 to TRBJ2-1, with 10 bases identical to TRBD1. CDR3 length equals 20 residues. The V and J ends lost 1 base and 5 bases, in that order; junction bases with no gene match: 17. Germline lookup yields CDR1 SGHTA and CDR2 FQGTGA. The CDR3 is CASSLRPGGPGQGTNNEQFF. The CDR3 DNA reads TGTGCCAGCAGCTTAAGGCCCGGAGGACCGGGACAGGGGACGAACAATGAGCAGTTCTTC.

This clonotype was observed at least ten times. V and J are TRBV19 and TRBJ2-5; 7 bases agree with TRBD2. CDR3 length equals 15 residues. Per germline, CDR1 LNHDA and CDR2 SQIVND (reference sequence). The V segment lost 7 bases and the J segment 5 bases; nucleotides outside the gene matches: 13. As DNA, the CDR3 is TGTGCCAGTAAAAATGCGGCCGGAGCGGGGGAGACCCAGTACTTC. Its protein is CASKNAAGAGETQYF. The complete variable domain, with remaining parts taken from reference TRBV19 and TRBJ2-5, reads DGGITQSPKYLFRKEGQNVTLSCEQNLNHDAMYWYRQDPGQGLRLIYYSQIVNDFQKGDIAEGYSVSREKKESFPLTVTSAQKNPTAFYLCASKNAAGAGETQYFGPGTRLLVL.

There are many counts of this clonotype. The chain carries TRBV5-1 and TRBJ2-5; a weak D match, TRBD2 (6 bases). Germline lookup yields CDR1 SGHRS and CDR2 YFSETQ. The CDR3 totals 15 residues. Trimming stripped 0 bases from V and 3 bases from J, with 12 bases between. The CDR3 sequence: CASSLALGGKETQYF. CDR3 bases: TGCGCCAGCAGCTTGGCCCTAGGAGGGAAAGAGACCCAGTACTTC.